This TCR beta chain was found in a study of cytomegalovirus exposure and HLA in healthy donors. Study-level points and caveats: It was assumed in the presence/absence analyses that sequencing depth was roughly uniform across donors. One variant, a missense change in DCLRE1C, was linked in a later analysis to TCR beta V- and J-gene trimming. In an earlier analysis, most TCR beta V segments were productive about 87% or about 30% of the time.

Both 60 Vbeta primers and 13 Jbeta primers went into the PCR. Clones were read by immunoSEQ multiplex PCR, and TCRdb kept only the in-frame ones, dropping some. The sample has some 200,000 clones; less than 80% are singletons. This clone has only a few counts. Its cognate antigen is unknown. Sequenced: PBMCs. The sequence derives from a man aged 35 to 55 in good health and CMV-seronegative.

DNA for the CDR3: TGTGCCAGCAGCTCATTCTCAGGGGTACCTAATGAAAAACTGTTTTTT. Translation gives CASSSFSGVPNEKLFF. The V gene is TRBV5-4, the J gene TRBJ1-4, with D perhaps TRBD1 (6 bases). The germline V and J ends were trimmed by 3 bases and 3 bases, with 15 bases remaining between them. The germline V gene encodes CDR1 SGHNT and CDR2 YYREEE (reference sequence). This CDR3 spans 16 amino acids. Complete variable domain (other parts from reference TRBV5-4 and TRBJ1-4): ETGVTQSPTHLIKTRGQQVTLRCSSQSGHNTVSWYQQALGQGPQFIFQYYREEENGRGNFPPRFSGLQFPNYSSELNVNALELDDSALYLCASSSFSGVPNEKLFFGSGTQLSVL.